Shown below are 27 T cell receptor beta chains from a single sample sequenced in a study of T cell repertoires in cytomegalovirus infection. TCRdb processed the reads anew with MiXCR; each CDR3 protein has one entry. Of about 920,000 distinct CDR3 sequences in the sample, around 30% are singletons; the top ten hold about 14%. Their recognized antigens are unknown. The input for sequencing was cultured CD8+ T cells from PBMCs, taken from culture after CMV antigen stimulation. These receptors came from a human donor in good health (CMV status not recorded). Some clones in this sample may be carry-over from other donors' samples.

This clonotype was picked up a small number of times. V gene TRBV7-9 combines with J gene TRBJ2-2; tentatively, D is TRBD1 (5 bases). This CDR3 is 13 amino acids long. Germline lookup yields CDR1 SEHNR and CDR2 FQNEAQ (reference sequence). Trimming removed 6 bases from V and 6 bases from J, with 11 bases in between. The CDR3 region is CASRGLGSGELFF. The CDR3 nucleotides read TGTGCCAGCAGGGGGCTGGGTTCCGGGGAGCTGTTTTTT.

This clonotype has a single count. This chain links TRBV6-6 with TRBJ2-3; D is perhaps TRBD2 (5 bases). CDR1 and CDR2 from the germline V gene are MNHNY and SVGAGI (reference sequence). The CDR3 extends over 12 amino acids. V was pared by 8 bases and J by 0 bases, with 6 bases between. The CDR3 DNA sequence: TGTGCCAGCGAGGGTAGCACAGATACGCAGTATTTT. Protein product: CASEGSTDTQYF.

This clonotype was detected many times. The V and J genes are TRBV12-3 or TRBV12-4 and TRBJ2-3, with D unresolved. Trimming removed 3 bases at V and 6 bases at J, with 13 bases between. This CDR3 is 14 amino acids long. In nucleotides, the CDR3 is TGTGCCAGCAGTTTGGCCCCCAACGGTGATACGCAGTATTTT. Its translation: CASSLAPNGDTQYF.

This chain links TRBV6-2 or TRBV6-3 with TRBJ2-7, with 9 bases matching TRBD2. V dropped 7 bases and J dropped 2; count of bases not matched to a gene: 9. Germline V gives CDR1 MNHEY, CDR2 SVGEGT. The CDR3 extends over 15 amino acids. In DNA, the CDR3 is TGTGCCAGCAATGCCCAGCGGGGGGCCACCTACGAGCAGTACTTC. It translates to CASNAQRGATYEQYF.

This rearrangement joins TRBV10-3 to TRBJ2-7; no clear D gene. Germline values: CDR1 ENHRY, CDR2 SYGVKD. This CDR3 has 12 residues. V was pared by 10 bases and J by 2 bases, with 12 bases between. The CDR3 spells CATGQRPYEQYV. CDR3 sequence (DNA): TGTGCCACCGGGCAGAGACCCTACGAGCAGTACGTC.

This clonotype was picked up one time. This rearrangement joins TRBV6-2 or TRBV6-3 to TRBJ2-7; maybe TRBD1 (6 bases). The CDR3 extends over 13 amino acids. Germline V gene data show CDR1 as MNHEY and CDR2 as SVGEGT. Here the CDR3 reads CTSRDRFSYEQYV. As DNA, the CDR3 is TGTACCAGCAGAGACAGGTTCTCCTACGAGCAGTACGTC.

The chain recombines TRBV6-2 or TRBV6-3 with TRBJ2-7; D is perhaps TRBD2 (6 bases). This CDR3 has 12 residues. The germline V gene encodes CDR1 MNHEY and CDR2 SVGEGT. V was pared by 6 bases and J by 5 bases, with 11 bases between. The CDR3 bases are TGTGCCAGCAGCGGCGGGACCCACGAGCAGTACGTC. Residues: CASSGGTHEQYV.

The V call is TRBV27, the J call TRBJ1-5; TRBD1 is a possible D gene (5 bases). Germline CDR1 and CDR2: MNHEY and SMNVEV (reference sequence). V was pared by 6 bases and J by 7 bases, with 22 bases between. The CDR3 has 16 residues. The DNA for the CDR3 is TGTGCCAGCAGCCCAAACTCGGGACCGTGGGAACAGCCCCAGCATTTT. This sequence encodes CASSPNSGPWEQPQHF.

This sequence joins TRBV5-1 and TRBJ2-2, with 8 bases that match TRBD1. The CDR3 has 16 residues. Trimming took 3 bases from V and 6 from J; bases not matched to a gene: 10. Looked up from germline, CDR1 is SGHRS and CDR2 is YFSETQ. CDR3 sequence: CASSWVDRDQAGELFF. The CDR3 DNA sequence: TGCGCCAGCAGCTGGGTGGACAGGGATCAGGCCGGGGAGCTGTTTTTT.

The gene calls are TRBV19 and TRBJ2-3; TRBD2 agrees at 10 bases. V was clipped by 3 bases and J by 2 bases; unmatched bases: 2. The CDR3 has 15 residues. The germline V gene encodes CDR1 LNHDA and CDR2 SQIVND (reference sequence). The CDR3: CASSMGTSATDTQYF. DNA of the CDR3: TGTGCCAGTAGTATGGGGACTAGCGCCACAGATACGCAGTATTTT.

This clonotype was seen only a few times. The chain couples TRBV27 to TRBJ1-2; D is uncertain. Trimming shortened V by 3 bases and J by 2 bases, and 10 bases separated the two germline ends. This CDR3 has 14 residues. Germline CDR1 reads MNHEY; CDR2 reads SMNVEV (reference sequence). CDR3 in amino acids: CASSFSRANYGYTF. DNA for the CDR3: TGTGCCAGCAGTTTCTCGAGGGCGAACTATGGCTACACCTTC.

The J gene is TRBJ1-4, the V gene TRBV10-3; tentatively, D is TRBD1 (5 bases). Between the trimmed V and J ends, which lost 10 bases and 0 bases, there was a span of 18 bases. Germline V gene sequence: CDR1 ENHRY, CDR2 SYGVKD. The CDR3 loop spans 16 amino acids. For the CDR3, the DNA is TGTGCCAGCGCAGACAGAGGGATATCAACTAATGAAAAACTGTTTTTT. Its protein product is CASADRGISTNEKLFF.

This clonotype turned up a few times. The chain is built from TRBV20-1 and TRBJ1-2; D is unclear. The germline CDR1 and CDR2 sequences are DFQATT and SNEGSKA (reference sequence). Trimming cost V 2 bases and J 5 bases, with 12 bases left between them. This CDR3 is built from 13 residues. For the CDR3, the DNA is TGCAGTGCTAGAAGGGCAGCCACTTATGGCTACACCTTC. It is translated as CSARRAATYGYTF.

This chain connects TRBV11-3 to TRBJ2-2; D may be TRBD1 or TRBD2 (6 bases each). With 4 bases removed from V and 6 bases from J, the gap between germline ends came to 24 bases. Germline CDR1 and CDR2: SGHNT and YENEEA. The CDR3 totals 18 residues. The CDR3 DNA sequence: TGTGCCAGCAGCTCAAAAGCTACCACAGGGAAGCGGGCCGGGGAGCTGTTTTTT. Residues: CASSSKATTGKRAGELFF.

In its sample, this clonotype was seen a few times. The chain employs TRBV7-2 and TRBJ1-5, with 8 bases lining up with TRBD1. In germline, CDR1 is SGHTA, CDR2 FQGNSA. The CDR3 has 16 amino acids. The ends lost 5 bases at V and 4 bases at J; junction bases unmatched: 10. CDR3 sequence reads: CASSRTNQGANQPQHF. The CDR3 DNA reads TGTGCCAGCAGCCGAACGAATCAGGGGGCTAATCAGCCCCAGCATTTT.

The chain employs TRBV6-4 and TRBJ1-2; D gene uncertain. From germline, CDR1 is MRHNA and CDR2 SNTAGT. V lost 0 bases to trimming and J lost 8 bases, with 13 bases between them. The CDR3 is 14 residues long. The CDR3 DNA sequence: TGTGCCAGCAGTGACTCGTCTCGGCGTGGGGGCTACACCTTC. This translates into CASSDSSRRGGYTF.

The chain combines TRBV27 with TRBJ1-6; D may be TRBD1 (6 bases). With 4 bases removed from V and 4 bases from J, the gap between germline ends came to 8 bases. Germline CDR1 reads MNHEY; CDR2 reads SMNVEV (reference sequence). This CDR3 contains 14 residues. The CDR3 is CASSSTGYNSPLHF. In nucleotides, the CDR3 is TGTGCCAGCAGTTCCACAGGGTATAATTCACCCCTCCACTTT.

As to this clonotype: This may arise from a read error, as a much more abundant clone is one base away. The chain has TRBV7-2 and TRBJ1-1; unclear D gene. Germline V gene sequence: CDR1 SGHTA, CDR2 FQGNSA. The CDR3 covers 13 residues. The V end was cut by 1 base, the J end by 6 bases, with 9 bases between. The CDR3 bases are TGTGCCAGCAGCTTAGGCCAGACGGCTGAAGCTTTCTTT. Protein product: CASSLGQTAEAFF.

V and J are TRBV27 and TRBJ1-5, with 7 bases lining up with TRBD1. The CDR3 covers 14 residues. Germline V gives CDR1 MNHEY, CDR2 SMNVEV (reference sequence). The V segment lost 6 bases and the J segment 0 bases; nucleotides outside the gene matches: 2. CDR3 coding DNA: TGTGCCAGCAGGGGACAGTATAGCAATCAGCCCCAGCATTTT. It specifies CASRGQYSNQPQHF.

This clonotype was picked up many times. The CDR3 reads CASNPPGGLGETQYF. DNA for the CDR3: TGTGCCAGCAACCCTCCCGGGGGCCTTGGGGAGACCCAGTACTTC. The gene calls are TRBV6-1 and TRBJ2-5, with D possibly called TRBD1 or TRBD2 (6 bases each). The CDR3 loop spans 15 amino acids. Between the trimmed V and J ends, which lost 7 bases and 5 bases, there was a span of 20 bases. Germline V gene data show CDR1 as MNHNS and CDR2 as SASEGT.

The rearrangement links TRBV27 to TRBJ1-2; no reliable D call. Germline V gene data show CDR1 as MNHEY and CDR2 as SMNVEV (reference sequence). The ends were cut back, 5 bases at V and 2 bases at J, with 21 bases in the middle. The CDR3 runs to 17 residues. The CDR3 spells CASSPLGPLTKNYGYTF. The CDR3, as DNA: TGTGCCAGCAGTCCCCTCGGACCCTTAACTAAGAACTATGGCTACACCTTC.

The table lists this clonotype with many counts. V usage is TRBV12-3 or TRBV12-4 and J usage is TRBJ1-6; 10 bases fit TRBD1. The CDR3 has 17 residues. V dropped 3 bases and J dropped 7; count of bases not matched to a gene: 9. As DNA, the CDR3 is TGTGCCAGCAGTTTTTGGATCGACAGGGGGCAGAATTCACCCCTCCACTTT. Protein: CASSFWIDRGQNSPLHF.

The chain is built from TRBV29-1 and TRBJ1-1; D is undetermined. Germline-derived CDR1 and CDR2 are SQVTM and ANQGSEA. V was cut by 5 bases and J by 0 bases, with 7 bases left in between. The CDR3 extends over 12 amino acids. The CDR3 bases are TGCAGCGTTATTCCGTTGAACACTGAAGCTTTCTTT. The encoded protein is CSVIPLNTEAFF.

The gene calls are TRBV27 and TRBJ2-7; the match to TRBD1 covers 9 bases. V shed 7 bases, J shed 5 bases, and the junction held 9 bases outside the gene matches. CDR1 MNHEY and CDR2 SMNVEV come from the germline V gene (reference sequence). This CDR3 has 14 amino acids. The chain's CDR3 is CASKQQGALDEQYF. The CDR3 nucleotides read TGTGCCAGCAAACAACAGGGGGCGCTGGACGAGCAGTACTTC.

This clonotype was counted at least ten times. The chain joins TRBV7-2 to TRBJ2-3; D is possibly TRBD1 (5 bases). CDR1 is SGHTA, CDR2 FQGNSA, per germline. V lost 1 base and J 6 bases, leaving 8 bases between the germline ends. The CDR3 runs to 13 residues. This CDR3 reads CASSLDRRDTQYF. The CDR3 DNA follows: TGTGCCAGCAGCTTAGACAGGCGGGATACGCAGTATTTT.

This rearrangement joins TRBV5-5 to TRBJ1-2, with D possibly TRBD1 on 5 matching bases. The ends were cut back, 5 bases at V and 8 bases at J, with 13 bases in the middle. The CDR3 contains 12 residues. Germline lookup yields CDR1 SGHKS and CDR2 YYEKEE (reference sequence). DNA for the CDR3: TGTGCCAGCAGTATTTCAGGGATCGGCTACACCTTC. Translation gives CASSISGIGYTF.

The rearrangement joins TRBV6-2 or TRBV6-3 to TRBJ2-7, with D uncertain. Trimming stripped 0 bases from V and 3 bases from J, with 9 bases between. Germline loops: CDR1 MNHEY, CDR2 SVGEGT. This CDR3 is 14 amino acids long. The CDR3, as DNA: TGTGCCAGCAGTTACTCGCTGGGCGGCTACGAGCAGTACGTC. This translates into CASSYSLGGYEQYV.